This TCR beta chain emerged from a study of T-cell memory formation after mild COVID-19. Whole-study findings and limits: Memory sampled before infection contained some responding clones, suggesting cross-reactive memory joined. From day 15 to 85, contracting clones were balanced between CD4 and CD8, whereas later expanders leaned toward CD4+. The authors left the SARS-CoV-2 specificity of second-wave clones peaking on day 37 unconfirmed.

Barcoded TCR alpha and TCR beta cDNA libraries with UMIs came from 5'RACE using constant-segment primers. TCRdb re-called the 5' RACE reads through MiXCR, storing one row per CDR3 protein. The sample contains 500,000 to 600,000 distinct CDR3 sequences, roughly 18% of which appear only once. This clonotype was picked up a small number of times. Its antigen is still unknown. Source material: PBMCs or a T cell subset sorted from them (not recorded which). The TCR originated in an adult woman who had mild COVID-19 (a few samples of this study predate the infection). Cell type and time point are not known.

This CDR3 is CASSLSGGPNGYTF. DNA of the CDR3: TGCGCCAGCAGCTTATCCGGGGGGCCGAATGGCTACACCTTC. The chain recombines TRBV5-1 with TRBJ1-2; D is possibly TRBD1 (6 bases). CDR3 length: 14 amino acids. Germline values: CDR1 SGHRS, CDR2 YFSETQ. V shed 2 bases and J shed 6 bases, with 14 bases lying between them.